The 13 T cell receptor beta chains in this list originate from one sample, sequenced in a study of prognosis after radiotherapy for stage I lung cancer. Multiplex PCR in two rounds served to amplify TCR beta CDR3 from genomic DNA. With primers specific to each TRBV and TRBJ gene, the first-round PCR was performed. One entry per CDR3 protein, called by TCRdb with MiXCR from the multiplex PCR reads. The sample lists fewer than 40,000 distinct CDR3 sequences, 32% occurring once. The source material was PBMCs, sampled before or after stereotactic body radiation therapy (not recorded which). The receptor source for this set is a donor over 45 with non-small cell lung cancer.

This clonotype was found many times. The V gene is TRBV7-2, the J gene TRBJ2-3, with D perhaps given as TRBD1 or TRBD2 (7 bases each). Trimming left V 6 bases short and J 8 bases short, with 21 bases between. Germline assignment: CDR1 SGHTA and CDR2 FQGNSA. The CDR3 is made up of 15 amino acids. CDR3 nucleotides: TGTGCCAGCAGGAGCAGGGGGGGCACGGTCGGTACGCAGTATTTT. Translation gives CASRSRGGTVGTQYF.

With respect to this clonotype: In this CDR3 the conserved last residue, phenylalanine or tryptophan, is missing, so a read error is likely. The V and J genes are TRBV28 and TRBJ1-6; D not certain. This CDR3 region has 11 residues. Germline V CDR1 and CDR2: MDHEN, SYDVKM. The chain's CDR3 is CVSCDYSPLHS. CDR3 DNA: TGTGTCAGCTGTGACTATTCACCCCTCCACTCT.

The rearrangement links TRBV5-1 to TRBJ2-3, with TRBD2 as a possible D gene (6 bases). Germline CDR1 is SGHRS and CDR2 is YFSETQ. There are 16 residues in the CDR3. Trimming pared 0 bases from V and 5 bases from J, leaving 16 bases between. CDR3: CASSLAGRDPVDTQYF. For the CDR3, the DNA is TGCGCCAGCAGCTTGGCGGGGCGGGACCCGGTAGATACGCAGTATTTT.

This clonotype was seen many times. CDR3: CASRRRRDNQPQHF. Here the CDR3 DNA reads TGTGCCAGCAGAAGGCGCAGAGACAATCAGCCCCAGCATTTT. The chain employs TRBV6-2 or TRBV6-3 and TRBJ1-5; D gene ambiguous. V shed 6 bases and J shed 3 bases, with 12 bases lying between them. This CDR3 contains 14 residues. Looked up from germline, CDR1 is MNHEY and CDR2 is SVGEGT.

This clonotype was recorded many times. The gene calls are TRBV4-2 and TRBJ2-3; 12 nucleotides line up with TRBD2. The CDR3 totals 15 residues. Germline V lookup: CDR1 LGHNA, CDR2 YNFKEQ. Losses at the gene ends were 0 bases for V and 8 bases for J; bases not matched to a gene: 3. The CDR3 region is CASSQDLAGGGTQYF. The CDR3 DNA is TGTGCCAGCAGCCAAGATCTAGCGGGGGGGGGTACGCAGTATTTT.

This clonotype showed up many times. The DNA of the CDR3 is TGTGCCAGCAGCCAAAATATGAACACTGAAGCTTTCTTT. This codes for CASSQNMNTEAFF. The rearrangement joins TRBV14 to TRBJ1-1, with D unclear. CDR3 length equals 13 residues. Germline values: CDR1 SGHDN, CDR2 FVKESK. V was trimmed by 2 bases and J by 0 bases, leaving 4 bases between them. The entire variable domain, with the rest obtained from reference TRBV14 and TRBJ1-1, is as follows: EAGVTQFPSHSVIEKGQTVTLRCDPISGHDNLYWYRRVMGKEIKFLLHFVKESKQDESGMPNNRFLAERTGGTYSTLKVQPAELEDSGVYFCASSQNMNTEAFFGQGTRLTVV.

This chain connects TRBV7-9 to TRBJ1-2, with TRBD1 matching 7 bases. V lost 10 bases to trimming and J lost 4 bases; unmatched junction nucleotides: 9. CDR1 SEHNR and CDR2 FQNEAQ come from the germline V gene (reference sequence). The CDR3 covers 13 residues. The CDR3 loop reads CATGEQGSYGYTF. CDR3 sequence (DNA): TGTGCCACCGGGGAACAGGGGAGCTATGGCTACACCTTC.

Notes on this clonotype: A junction boundary mismatches the germline segment, possibly from a read error. J is TRBJ2-3 and V is TRBV7-2; the D gene could be TRBD1 or TRBD2 (5 bases each). From germline, CDR1 is SGHTA and CDR2 FQGNSA. The CDR3 extends over 18 amino acids. The CDR3 is CASSPRGKWASNTDTQCF. The CDR3 DNA follows: TGTGCCAGCAGCCCAAGGGGAAAATGGGCTAGCAATACAGATACGCAGTGTTTT.

This clonotype occurred many times. The chain recombines TRBV7-2 with TRBJ2-3; TRBD2 matches 9 bases. The CDR3 extends over 16 amino acids. The junction had 10 bases not matched to a gene; V was cut back by 3 bases and J by 6 bases. Germline lookup yields CDR1 SGHTA and CDR2 FQGNSA. The CDR3 spells CASSFLSGGRGDTQYF. CDR3 in DNA: TGTGCCAGCAGCTTTCTTAGCGGGGGCCGCGGGGATACGCAGTATTTT.

This clonotype was seen many times. The V and J genes are TRBV7-9 and TRBJ1-3, with a weak D call TRBD1 (6 bases). Germline CDR1 reads SEHNR; CDR2 reads FQNEAQ (reference sequence). The ends were cut back, 4 bases at V and 3 bases at J, with 13 bases in the middle. This CDR3 spans 15 amino acids. The CDR3 DNA follows: TGTGCCAGCAGCTCCTCGGGGGACAATGGAAACACCATATATTTT. Protein product: CASSSSGDNGNTIYF.

This clonotype was observed at least ten times. The rearrangement links TRBV24-1 to TRBJ1-2; D is perhaps TRBD1 (5 bases). Germline V gene data show CDR1 as KGHDR and CDR2 as SFDVKD. Trimming cost V 4 bases and J 4 bases, with 15 bases left between them. This CDR3 has 15 amino acids. The CDR3 spells CATSDPTRGGYGYTF. DNA for the CDR3: TGTGCCACCAGTGACCCGACTCGTGGGGGCTATGGCTACACCTTC.

As regards this clonotype: A read error is the likely source, as a far larger clone sits one nucleotide away. The chain employs TRBV6-9 and TRBJ2-7; TRBD2 might be the D (7 bases). Trimming removed 8 bases from V and 1 base from J, with 21 bases in between. Germline lookup yields CDR1 MNHGY and CDR2 SVAAGI. This CDR3 has 16 amino acids. The CDR3 is CASGGIRGGSSYEQYF. Here the CDR3 DNA reads TGTGCCAGCGGGGGGATAAGGGGGGGGAGTTCCTACGAGCAGTACTTC.

The table lists this clonotype with a count of one. The chain has TRBV20-1 and TRBJ1-1; D is unclear. In germline, CDR1 is DFQATT, CDR2 SNEGSKA (reference sequence). This CDR3 has 15 amino acids. Trimming took 1 base from V and 6 from J, leaving 18 bases between them. The chain's CDR3 is CSARASGLINAEAFF. The DNA of the CDR3 is TGCAGTGCTAGAGCCTCCGGACTGATTAACGCTGAAGCTTTCTTT.